This T cell receptor beta chain was retrieved from a study of molecular identifiers for immune sequencing clone quantification. General study findings and limits: Spiked Jurkat TCR RNA equivalent to one cell reportedly surfaced among some 1 million naive cells.

With 10%, 30% or 50% of RNA, about 17,000 to 1,000,000 naive CD8 T cells were sequenced. In TCRdb, the PCR reads were re-called with MiXCR into one record per CDR3 protein. The data show about 100,000 distinct CDR3 sequences, with under 40% seen just once and approximately 9.8% held by the top ten. This clonotype showed up just a few times. Its antigen is currently unknown. CDR1 is SGDLS, CDR2 YYNGEE, per germline. Between the trimmed V and J ends, which lost 4 bases and 2 bases, there was a span of 10 bases. CDR3 length: 14 amino acids. The sequencing input was naive CD8+ T cells from blood, with Jurkat cell RNA spiked in. Specified subset: FACS-sorted CD8+CD4-CCR7+CD45RA+ naive T cells. The receptor comes from a human donor in good health. Some libraries in this study had Jurkat cell RNA spiked in. This sequence joins TRBV9 and TRBJ1-3; D remains unclear. The CDR3 here is CASSITDTGNTIYF. For the CDR3, the DNA is TGTGCCAGCAGCATAACCGATACTGGAAACACCATATATTTT. The full variable domain, rest sourced from reference TRBV9 and TRBJ1-3, is DSGVTQTPKHLITATGQRVTLRCSPRSGDLSVYWYQQSLDQGLQFLIQYYNGEERAKGNILERFSAQQFPDLHSELNLSSLELGDSALYFCASSITDTGNTIYFGEGSWLTVV.